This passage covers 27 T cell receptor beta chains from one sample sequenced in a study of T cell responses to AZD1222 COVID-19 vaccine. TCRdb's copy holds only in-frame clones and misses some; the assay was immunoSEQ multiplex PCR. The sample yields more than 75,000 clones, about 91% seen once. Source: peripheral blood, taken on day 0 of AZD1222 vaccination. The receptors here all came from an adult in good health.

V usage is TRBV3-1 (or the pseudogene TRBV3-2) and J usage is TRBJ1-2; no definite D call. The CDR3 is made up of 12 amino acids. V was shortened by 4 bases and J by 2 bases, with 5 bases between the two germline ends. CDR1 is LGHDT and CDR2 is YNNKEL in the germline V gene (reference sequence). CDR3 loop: CASSLENYGYTF. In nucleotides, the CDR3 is TGTGCCAGCAGCCTTGAGAACTATGGCTACACCTTC.

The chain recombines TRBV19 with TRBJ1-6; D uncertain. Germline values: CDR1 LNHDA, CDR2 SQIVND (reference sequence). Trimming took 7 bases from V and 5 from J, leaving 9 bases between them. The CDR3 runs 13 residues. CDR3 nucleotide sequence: TGTGCCAGTACCGTGAGGGATAATTCACCCCTCCACTTT. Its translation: CASTVRDNSPLHF.

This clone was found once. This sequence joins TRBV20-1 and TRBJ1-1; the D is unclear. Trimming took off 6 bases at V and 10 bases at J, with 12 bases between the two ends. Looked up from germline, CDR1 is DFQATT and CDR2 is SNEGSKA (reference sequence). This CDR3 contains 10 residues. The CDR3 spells CSAPNGVAFF. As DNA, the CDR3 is TGCAGTGCCCCCAACGGCGTAGCTTTCTTT.

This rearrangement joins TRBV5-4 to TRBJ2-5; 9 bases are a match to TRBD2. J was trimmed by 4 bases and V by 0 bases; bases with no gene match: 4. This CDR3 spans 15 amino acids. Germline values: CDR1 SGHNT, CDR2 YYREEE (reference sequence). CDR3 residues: CASSLGSGSGETQYF. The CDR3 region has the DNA TGTGCCAGCAGCTTGGGTAGCGGGAGCGGAGAGACCCAGTACTTC.

CDR3 protein: CASSYGEQYNEQFF. The CDR3 DNA sequence: TGTGCCAGTAGTTATGGGGAGCAATACAATGAGCAGTTCTTC. The genes are TRBV19 and TRBJ2-1; TRBD2 might be the D (5 bases). Germline V lookup: CDR1 LNHDA, CDR2 SQIVND (reference sequence). The CDR3 spans 14 residues. V was shortened by 5 bases and J by 4 bases, with 12 bases between the two germline ends. Complete variable domain (other parts from reference TRBV19 and TRBJ2-1): DGGITQSPKYLFRKEGQNVTLSCEQNLNHDAMYWYRQDPGQGLRLIYYSQIVNDFQKGDIAEGYSVSREKKESFPLTVTSAQKNPTAFYLCASSYGEQYNEQFFGPGTRLTVL.

DNA of the CDR3: TGTGCCAGCACCGGGACGCACCAGGGCAATCAGCCCCAGCATTTT. Protein sequence: CASTGTHQGNQPQHF. This rearrangement joins TRBV6-5 to TRBJ1-5; D may be TRBD1 (5 bases). Deletions cut 7 bases from V and 2 bases from J, with 15 bases between. Germline CDR1 MNHEY, CDR2 SVGAGI. This CDR3 is 15 amino acids long.

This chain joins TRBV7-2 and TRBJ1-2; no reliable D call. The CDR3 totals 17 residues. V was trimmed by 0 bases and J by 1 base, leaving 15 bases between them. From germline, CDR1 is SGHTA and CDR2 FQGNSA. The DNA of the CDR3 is TGTGCCAGCAGCTTAGCGCTGACACAGCTTCTTAACTATGGCTACACCTTC. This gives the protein CASSLALTQLLNYGYTF.

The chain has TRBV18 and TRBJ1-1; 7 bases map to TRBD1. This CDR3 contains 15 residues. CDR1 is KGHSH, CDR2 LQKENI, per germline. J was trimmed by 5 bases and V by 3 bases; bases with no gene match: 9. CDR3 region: CASSPSTGKVTEAFF. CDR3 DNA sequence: TGTGCCAGCTCACCCTCGACAGGGAAAGTGACTGAAGCTTTCTTT.

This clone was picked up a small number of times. Written as DNA, the CDR3 is TGTGCCAGCAGCCGAGGGGGACAGGCGACCTACGAGCAGTACTTC. Protein: CASSRGGQATYEQYF. This rearrangement joins TRBV6-5 to TRBJ2-7; 8 bases agree with TRBD1. The germline V gene has CDR1 MNHEY and CDR2 SVGAGI. The CDR3 consists of 15 residues. Trimming took 6 bases from V and 2 from J; bases not matched to a gene: 9.

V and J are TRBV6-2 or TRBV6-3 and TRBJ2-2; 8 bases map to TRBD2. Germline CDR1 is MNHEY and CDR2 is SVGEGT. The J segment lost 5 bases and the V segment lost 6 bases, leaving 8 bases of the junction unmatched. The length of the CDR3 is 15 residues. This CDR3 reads CASSLGGAWTGELFF. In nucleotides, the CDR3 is TGTGCCAGCAGCCTCGGGGGGGCCTGGACCGGGGAGCTGTTTTTT.

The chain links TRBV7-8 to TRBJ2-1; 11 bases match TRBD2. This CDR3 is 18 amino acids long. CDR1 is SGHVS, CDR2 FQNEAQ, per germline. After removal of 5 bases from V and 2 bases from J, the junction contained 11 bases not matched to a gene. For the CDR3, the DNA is TGTGCCAGCAGCCCTAGGACGGGACTAGCGGTAACCTACAATGAGCAGTTCTTC. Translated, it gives CASSPRTGLAVTYNEQFF.

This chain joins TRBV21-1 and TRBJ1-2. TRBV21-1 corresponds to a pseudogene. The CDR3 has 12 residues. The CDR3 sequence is CASSKVVYGYTF. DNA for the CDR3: TGTGCCAGCAGCAAAGTTGTCTATGGCTACACCTTC.

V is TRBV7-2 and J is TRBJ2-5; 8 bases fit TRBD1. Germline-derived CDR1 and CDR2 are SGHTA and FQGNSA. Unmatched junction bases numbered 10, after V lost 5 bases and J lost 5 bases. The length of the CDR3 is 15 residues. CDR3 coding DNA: TGTGCCAGCAGCAGACAGACAGGGGCGAGGGAGACCCAGTACTTC. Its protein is CASSRQTGARETQYF.

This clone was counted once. This CDR3 reads CASSQRLAGTDTQYF. In DNA, the CDR3 is TGTGCCAGCAGCCAGAGATTAGCGGGCACAGATACGCAGTATTTT. V and J are TRBV3-1 (or the pseudogene TRBV3-2) and TRBJ2-3, with D possibly being TRBD2 (6 bases). There are 15 residues in the CDR3. V dropped 3 bases and J dropped 1 base, with 11 bases sitting between them. Germline V gene lookup returns CDR1 LGHDT and CDR2 YNNKEL (reference sequence).

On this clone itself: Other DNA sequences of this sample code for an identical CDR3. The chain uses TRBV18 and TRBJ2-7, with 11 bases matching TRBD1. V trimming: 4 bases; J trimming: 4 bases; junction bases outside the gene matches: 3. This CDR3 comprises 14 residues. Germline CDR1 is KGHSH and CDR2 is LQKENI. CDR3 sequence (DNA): TGTGCCAGCTCACTTGGACAGGGGGCTTACGAGCAGTACTTC. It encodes CASSLGQGAYEQYF. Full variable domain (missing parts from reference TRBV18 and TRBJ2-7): NAGVMQNPRHLVRRRGQEARLRCSPMKGHSHVYWYRQLPEEGLKFMVYLQKENIIDESGMPKERFSAEFPKEGPSILRIQQVVRGDSAAYFCASSLGQGAYEQYFGPGTRLTVT.

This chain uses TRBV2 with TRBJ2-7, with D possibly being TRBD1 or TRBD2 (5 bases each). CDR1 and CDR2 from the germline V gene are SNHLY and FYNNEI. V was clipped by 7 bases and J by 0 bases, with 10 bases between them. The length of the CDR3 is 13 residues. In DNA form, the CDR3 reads TGTGCCAGCAACCGGGACGCCTCCTACGAGCAGTACTTC. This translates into CASNRDASYEQYF.

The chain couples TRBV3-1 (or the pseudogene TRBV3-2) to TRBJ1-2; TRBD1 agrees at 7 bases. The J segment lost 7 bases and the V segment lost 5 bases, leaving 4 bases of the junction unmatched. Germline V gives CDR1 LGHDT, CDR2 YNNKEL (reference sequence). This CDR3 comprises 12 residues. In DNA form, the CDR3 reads TGTGCCAGCAGCTCGACAGGGCTTGGCTACACCTTC. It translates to CASSSTGLGYTF.

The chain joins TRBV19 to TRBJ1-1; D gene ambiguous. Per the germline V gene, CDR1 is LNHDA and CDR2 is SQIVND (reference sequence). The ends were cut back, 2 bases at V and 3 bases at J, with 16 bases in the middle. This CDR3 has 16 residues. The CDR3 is CASSIRAGLGDTEAFF. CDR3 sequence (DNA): TGTGCCAGTAGTATAAGGGCGGGCCTTGGGGACACTGAAGCTTTCTTT.

The DNA for the CDR3 is TGTGCCAGCAGCTTGGCACCCACAGATACGCAGTATTTT. Amino acids: CASSLAPTDTQYF. The gene calls are TRBV5-6 and TRBJ2-3; the D is unclear. Looked up from germline, CDR1 is SGHDT and CDR2 is YYEEEE. This CDR3 region has 13 residues. The V gene lost 0 bases and the J gene lost 2 bases, with 4 bases spanning the gap.

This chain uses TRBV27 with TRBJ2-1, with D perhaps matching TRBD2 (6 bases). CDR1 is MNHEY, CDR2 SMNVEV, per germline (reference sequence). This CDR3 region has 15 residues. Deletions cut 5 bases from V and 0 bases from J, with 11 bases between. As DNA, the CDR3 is TGTGCCAGCAGTGAACCGGAGGGCTCCTACAATGAGCAGTTCTTC. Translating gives CASSEPEGSYNEQFF.

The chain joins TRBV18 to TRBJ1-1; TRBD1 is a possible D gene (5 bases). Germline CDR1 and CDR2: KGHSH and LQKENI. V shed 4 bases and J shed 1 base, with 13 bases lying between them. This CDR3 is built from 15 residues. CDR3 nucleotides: TGTGCCAGCTCACTAGGGACGTCCCCGAACACTGAAGCTTTCTTT. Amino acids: CASSLGTSPNTEAFF.

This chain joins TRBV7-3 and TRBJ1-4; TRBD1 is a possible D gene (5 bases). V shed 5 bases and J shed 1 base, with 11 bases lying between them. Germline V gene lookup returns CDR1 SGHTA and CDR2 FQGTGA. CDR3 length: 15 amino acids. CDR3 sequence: CASSLVGGTNEKLFF. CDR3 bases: TGTGCCAGCAGCCTAGTCGGGGGAACTAATGAAAAACTGTTTTTT. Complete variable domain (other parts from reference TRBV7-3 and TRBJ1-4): GAGVSQTPSNKVTEKGKYVELRCDPISGHTALYWYRQSLGQGPEFLIYFQGTGAADDSGLPNDRFFAVRPEGSVSTLKIQRTERGDSAVYLCASSLVGGTNEKLFFGSGTQLSVL.

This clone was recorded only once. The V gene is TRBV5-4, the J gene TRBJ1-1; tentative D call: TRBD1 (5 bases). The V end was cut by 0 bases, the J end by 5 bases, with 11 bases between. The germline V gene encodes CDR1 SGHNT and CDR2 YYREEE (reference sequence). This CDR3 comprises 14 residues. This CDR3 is CASSLGQSRTEAFF. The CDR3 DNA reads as TGTGCCAGCAGCTTGGGACAGTCGCGGACTGAAGCTTTCTTT. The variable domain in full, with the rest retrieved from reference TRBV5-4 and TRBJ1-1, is ETGVTQSPTHLIKTRGQQVTLRCSSQSGHNTVSWYQQALGQGPQFIFQYYREEENGRGNFPPRFSGLQFPNYSSELNVNALELDDSALYLCASSLGQSRTEAFFGQGTRLTVV.

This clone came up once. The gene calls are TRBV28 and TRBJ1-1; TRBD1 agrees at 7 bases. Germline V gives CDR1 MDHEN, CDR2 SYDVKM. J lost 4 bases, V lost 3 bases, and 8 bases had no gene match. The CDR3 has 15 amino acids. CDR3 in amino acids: CASSFGSAGGTEAFF. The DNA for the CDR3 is TGTGCCAGCAGTTTCGGTTCGGCAGGGGGCACTGAAGCTTTCTTT.

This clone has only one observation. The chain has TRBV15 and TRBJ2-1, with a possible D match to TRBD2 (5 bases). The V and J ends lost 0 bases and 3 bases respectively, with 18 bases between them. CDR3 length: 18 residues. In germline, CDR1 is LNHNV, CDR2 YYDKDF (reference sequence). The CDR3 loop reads CATSREFSAGQLYNEQFF. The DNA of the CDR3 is TGTGCCACCAGCAGAGAGTTTTCCGCGGGCCAACTCTACAATGAGCAGTTCTTC.

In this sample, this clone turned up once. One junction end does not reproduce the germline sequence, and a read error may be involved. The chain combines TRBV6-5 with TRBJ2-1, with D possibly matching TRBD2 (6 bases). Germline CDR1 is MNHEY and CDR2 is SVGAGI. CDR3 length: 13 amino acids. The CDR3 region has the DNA TGTGCCAGCAGTTCCAACAAACTTAGCGGACGTGTCTTC. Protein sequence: CASSSNKLSGRVF.

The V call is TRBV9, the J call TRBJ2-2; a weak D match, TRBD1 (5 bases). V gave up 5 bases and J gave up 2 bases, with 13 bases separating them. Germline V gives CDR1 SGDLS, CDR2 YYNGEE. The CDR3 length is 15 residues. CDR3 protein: CASRRDRHNTGELFF. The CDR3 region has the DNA TGTGCCAGCAGAAGAGACAGACACAACACCGGGGAGCTGTTTTTT.